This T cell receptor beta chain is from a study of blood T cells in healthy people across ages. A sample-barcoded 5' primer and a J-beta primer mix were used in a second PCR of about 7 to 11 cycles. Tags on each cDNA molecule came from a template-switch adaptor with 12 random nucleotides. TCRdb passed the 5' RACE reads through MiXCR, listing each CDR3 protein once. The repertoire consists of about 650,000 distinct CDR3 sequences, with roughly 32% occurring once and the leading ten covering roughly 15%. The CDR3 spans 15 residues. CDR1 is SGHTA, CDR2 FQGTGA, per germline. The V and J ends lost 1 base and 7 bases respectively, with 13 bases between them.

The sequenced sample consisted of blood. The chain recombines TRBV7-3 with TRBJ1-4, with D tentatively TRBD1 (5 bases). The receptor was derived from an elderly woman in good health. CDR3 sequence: CASSLKQAWGEKLFF. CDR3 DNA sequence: TGTGCCAGCAGCTTAAAACAGGCTTGGGGTGAAAAACTGTTTTTT.